This T cell receptor (beta chain) was sequenced for a study of spatial heterogeneity in lung cancer (dated by TCRdb to about 2019). The study in broad terms: Samples were obtained from over 70 patients with early-stage, untreated non-small cell lung cancer from the lung TRACERx cohort. In the raw uncorrected reads, each unique combination of TCR and UMI appeared on average more than ten times. Beta-chain transcripts were consistently detected in greater numbers than alpha-chain transcripts, which likely reflected higher beta-chain transcript abundance. TCR alpha and beta repertoires were quantitatively compared across multiple tumor regions, matched nontumor lung and blood in non-small cell lung cancer. Nonsynonymous mutation counts, determined by whole-exome sequencing of tumor tissue, were related to TCR repertoire features. At surgery, both alpha and beta chains were TCR-sequenced in 200 to 250 tumor regions, fewer than 85 matched nontumor lung samples and 50 to 60 PBMC samples. Follow-up PBMC samples were sequenced whenever available, and the median time to follow-up was roughly 22 months after resection.

Taken with the paper, the label for time point translates to: blood at routine non-recurrence follow-up after resection. For TCR sequencing, whole RNA was extracted from tumor and nontumor lung tissue, or from cryopreserved PBMC samples, and no cell sorting was done. Only patients for whom sufficient RNA was available from at least two tumor regions were selected for TCR sequencing. The library was prepared using 5' RACE. Sequencing was carried out with a NextSeq 500. In the TCR library protocol, a unique molecular identifier was attached to each TCR cDNA molecule so that PCR and sequencing errors could be corrected. The authors processed their data as follows. TCR identification, UMI-based error correction and CDR3 extraction were performed with Decombinator tools. TCRs above a frequency of 2 per 1,000, corresponding to the top 1% of the tumor frequency distribution, were defined as expanded. Renyi diversity was computed with the R vegan package after each repertoire had been subsampled 100 times to 5,000 TCRs. To build CDR3 similarity networks, amino acid triplet string-kernel similarity was used, and CDR3s were connected when their pairwise similarity was above 0.82. The public reads were reprocessed in TCRdb via fastp at Q25 and MiXCR, keeping in-frame beta chains. Rows matching on CDR3 protein sequence are summarized as one entry with the most common DNA and genes. TCRdb's processing, not the authors', yielded these V and J calls. Within this sample are about 32,000 distinct CDR3 sequences, with less than 11% of them counted one time only. 25% to 35% of the sample is in the top ten clones.

In the germline V gene, CDR1 corresponds to SGHVS and CDR2 to FQNEAQ. The CDR3 holds 18 amino acids from the cysteine to the phenylalanine. Only the CDR3 DNA stays, 54 bases, in frame from base 1. V lost 5 bases and J lost 0 bases, and the count of bases not matched to a germline gene is 15. Concerning this clonotype: This clone's antigen is unknown. No much larger clonotype is one base removed from it; base qualities were not supplied.

Broader findings and caveats from the paper: Only 14 patients were included in comparisons of baseline and follow-up blood repertoires. Confirming at a functional level the hypothesis that regional TCRs recognize regional mutations was considered to require additional single-cell paired TCR alpha and beta sequencing. Ubiquitous expanded tumor TCRs were detected in blood more often at tumor resection than at routine follow-up.

The specimen was PBMCs, collected at follow-up. The receptor was isolated from a female donor with early-stage non-small cell lung cancer. The sequence links TRBV7-8 to TRBJ1-2, with 7 junctional bases fitting TRBD1. CDR3 protein: CASSPYRGRVGANYGYTF. The nucleotides are TGTGCCAGCAGCCCATACAGGGGACGAGTGGGGGCTAACTATGGCTACACCTTC.